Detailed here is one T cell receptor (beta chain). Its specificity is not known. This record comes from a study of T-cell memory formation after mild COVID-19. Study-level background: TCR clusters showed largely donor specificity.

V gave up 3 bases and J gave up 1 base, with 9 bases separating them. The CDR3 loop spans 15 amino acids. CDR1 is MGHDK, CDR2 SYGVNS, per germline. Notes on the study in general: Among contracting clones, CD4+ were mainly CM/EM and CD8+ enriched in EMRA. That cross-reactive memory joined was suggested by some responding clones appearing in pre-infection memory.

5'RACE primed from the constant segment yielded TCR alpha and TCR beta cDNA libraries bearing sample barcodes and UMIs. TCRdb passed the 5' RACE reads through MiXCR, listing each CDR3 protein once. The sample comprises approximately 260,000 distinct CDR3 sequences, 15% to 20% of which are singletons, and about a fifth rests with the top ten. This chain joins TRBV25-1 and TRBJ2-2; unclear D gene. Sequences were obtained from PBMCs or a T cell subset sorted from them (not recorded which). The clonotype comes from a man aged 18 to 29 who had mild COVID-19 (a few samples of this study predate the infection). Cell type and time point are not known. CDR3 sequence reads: CASSDTRRNTGELFF. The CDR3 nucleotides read TGTGCCAGCAGTGATACCAGGAGGAACACCGGGGAGCTGTTTTTT.